Detailed here is one TCR beta chain. J gave up 2 bases and V 0 bases, and 4 bases lay outside the gene matches. Germline values: CDR1 SGDLS, CDR2 YYNGEE. The CDR3 runs to 15 residues. Produced via immunoSEQ multiplex PCR; TCRdb's table is partial and in-frame only. The repertoire consists of around 250,000 clones, with about 89% occurring once and the leading ten covering 0.95% to 1.5%. This specimen belongs to a study of blood T cell repertoires in COVID-19. Whole-study context: Sources were T cells, B-cell-depleted T cells, or PBMCs; the material itself was cDNA or gDNA.

Each participant's cohort was designated according to participant-reported clinical history. Sequenced material: PBMCs or T cells enriched from blood (not recorded which). This chain uses TRBV9 with TRBJ2-7, with 8 bases matching TRBD1. This receptor was identified in a human donor in a cohort exposed to, infected with or recovered from COVID-19 (not recorded which). The donor label of this sample is uncertain. The CDR3 sequence is CASSVEAGGTYEQYF. CDR3 bases: TGTGCCAGCAGCGTAGAGGCAGGGGGCACCTACGAGCAGTACTTC.